This passage covers 2 T cell receptor beta chains from one sample sequenced in a study of shared clonotypes between healthy human individuals. The method was immunoSEQ multiplex PCR; TCRdb's version includes in-frame clones alone and lacks a portion of them. The data show over 850,000 clones, 75% to 85% seen once. The specimen sequenced was memory CD4+ T cells from PBMCs. This sample's subset: CD45RA-negative fraction. These receptors originate from a man in his late teens or twenties in good health. Some clones in this sample may be carry-over from other donors' samples.

J is TRBJ2-5 and V is TRBV18; TRBD2 matches 9 bases. Trimming took 5 bases from V and 4 from J; bases not matched to a gene: 5. In germline, CDR1 is KGHSH, CDR2 LQKENI. This CDR3 has 14 residues. The CDR3 here is CASSRAGGRETQYF. The CDR3 DNA is TGTGCCAGCTCAAGAGCGGGAGGCCGAGAGACCCAGTACTTC. The full variable domain, in which reference TRBV18 and TRBJ2-5 provide the parts outside the CDR3, is NAGVMQNPRHLVRRRGQEARLRCSPMKGHSHVYWYRQLPEEGLKFMVYLQKENIIDESGMPKERFSAEFPKEGPSILRIQQVVRGDSAAYFCASSRAGGRETQYFGPGTRLLVL.

This clone was counted a single time. This chain links TRBV28 with TRBJ1-5, with D perhaps matching TRBD1 (5 bases). The CDR3 runs 15 residues. Germline V lookup: CDR1 MDHEN, CDR2 SYDVKM. V dropped 3 bases and J dropped 5 bases, with 14 bases sitting between them. This CDR3 is CASSFRGVIDQPQHF. In DNA, the CDR3 is TGTGCCAGCAGTTTTCGAGGGGTTATCGATCAGCCCCAGCATTTT.